This T cell receptor beta chain was identified in a study of blood T cell repertoires in COVID-19. Background on the study: T cells, B-cell-depleted T cells, or PBMCs provided the cDNA or gDNA that served as material.

Germline V gene data show CDR1 as WSHSY and CDR2 as SAAADI. This CDR3 region has 14 residues. After removal of 8 bases from V and 7 bases from J, the junction contained 5 bases not matched to a gene. Methods used by the authors: Nucleated cell counts were estimated from reference gene primer amplification. Libraries were prepared by immunoSEQ multiplex PCR; TCRdb keeps only in-frame clonotypes and omits some of them. For V, J and clone size, that table is used; D and trimming come from the DNA. The sample contains fewer than 75,000 clones, more than 85% of which appear only once. This TCR was recovered from a man aged 50 to 59 with active COVID-19. The chain links TRBV10-2 to TRBJ1-6, with 10 bases matching TRBD1. Sequenced input: peripheral blood. In DNA, the CDR3 is TGCGCCAGCGGGACAGGGGTAGGGAATTCACCCCTCCACTTT. This codes for CASGTGVGNSPLHF.